This passage covers 22 T cell receptor beta chains from one sample sequenced in a study of CD4 and CD8 cells across lung adenocarcinoma regions. One entry per CDR3 protein results from TCRdb running MiXCR on the PCR reads. This table has about 4,100 distinct CDR3 sequences, more than 50% appearing once. Sequences were obtained from CD4+ T cells from the center of a lung tumor. The receptor set was obtained from a female donor with lung adenocarcinoma. The CD4 and CD8 labels of this study may be unreliable.

This clonotype showed up just a few times. CDR3 in DNA: TGCGCCAGCAGCCAAGTGCCAGGGAGGTACAATGAGCAGTTCTTC. Translation: CASSQVPGRYNEQFF. The chain has TRBV4-1 and TRBJ2-1; D is possibly TRBD2 (6 bases). Germline V lookup: CDR1 MGHRA, CDR2 YSYEKL. The CDR3 has 15 amino acids. V gave up 1 base and J gave up 4 bases, with 11 bases separating them.

With respect to this clonotype: One base away lies a much larger clone, so this may be a sequencing read error. The V and J genes are TRBV6-1 and TRBJ2-1; TRBD2 agrees at 14 bases. Germline V gives CDR1 MNHNS, CDR2 SASEGT. The CDR3 is 13 residues long. After removal of 6 bases from V and 12 bases from J, the junction contained 4 bases not matched to a gene. The CDR3 sequence: CASRDGLAGGQFF. CDR3 DNA sequence: TGTGCCAGCAGAGACGGACTAGCGGGAGGGCAGTTCTTC.

The V and J genes are TRBV27 and TRBJ2-4, with D possibly called TRBD1 or TRBD2 (6 bases each). The J call may be faulty, since TRBJ2-1 better matches the DNA end. The CDR3 length is 15 residues. CDR1 and CDR2 (germline): MNHEY, SMNVEV (reference sequence). In DNA form, the CDR3 reads TGTGGTGCCAGGCTCGGGGGCCGAGCCAAAAACACCCAGTTCTTC. This encodes CGARLGGRAKNTQFF.

This chain uses TRBV30 with TRBJ2-3, with D maybe TRBD2 (5 bases). The germline V gene encodes CDR1 GTSNPN and CDR2 SVGIG (reference sequence). Between the trimmed V and J ends, which lost 0 bases and 3 bases, there was a span of 10 bases. The CDR3 length is 14 residues. Here the CDR3 DNA reads TGTGCCTGGAGTGTTCGAGGGCCTACAGATACGCAGTATTTT. As protein: CAWSVRGPTDTQYF.

This clonotype is large in the sample. V is TRBV6-1 and J is TRBJ2-2; TRBD2 agrees at 14 bases. The CDR3 runs 16 residues. CDR1 is MNHNS, CDR2 SASEGT, per germline. V was pared by 3 bases and J by 6 bases, with 3 bases of the junction left unmatched. CDR3 region: CASSEGTSGSSGELFF. The CDR3 bases are TGTGCCAGCAGTGAGGGGACTAGCGGGAGCTCCGGGGAGCTGTTTTTT.

This clonotype is labeled medium-sized. The chain uses TRBV6-1 and TRBJ2-5; D may be TRBD2 (6 bases). The last part of the DNA fits TRBJ2-7 better; the J call may be wrong. Germline CDR1 and CDR2: MNHNS and SASEGT. The CDR3 consists of 13 residues. Here the CDR3 reads CASSGSPTYEQYF. The DNA for the CDR3 is TGTGCCAGTAGCGGTTCCCCCACCTACGAGCAGTACTTC.

This clonotype was observed a handful of times. This chain connects TRBV5-1 to TRBJ2-1; 11 bases map to TRBD1. Judging by the DNA end, TRBJ2-7 fits better; the J call may be wrong. This CDR3 contains 14 residues. Germline V CDR1 and CDR2: SGHRS, YFSETQ. CDR3 amino acids: CASSSGQGVHEQYF. CDR3 nucleotides: TGCGCCAGCAGCTCGGGACAGGGGGTTCACGAGCAGTACTTC.

This clonotype was recorded only once. The CDR3: CAIRTSDEQFF. The DNA of the CDR3 is TGTGCCATCAGGACTAGCGATGAGCAGTTCTTC. This chain links TRBV10-3 with TRBJ2-1; 8 bases are shared with TRBD2. CDR1 and CDR2 from the germline V gene are ENHRY and SYGVKD. The CDR3 totals 11 residues. After removal of 6 bases from V and 8 bases from J, the junction contained 0 bases not matched to a gene.

This clonotype was counted only a few times. The CDR3 is CASSEAKLFSPLHF. DNA of the CDR3: TGTGCCAGCAGTGAAGCCAAGCTTTTTTCACCCCTCCACTTT. The chain links TRBV6-1 to TRBJ1-6; D unresolved. Looked up from germline, CDR1 is MNHNS and CDR2 is SASEGT. With 0 bases removed from V and 9 bases from J, the gap between germline ends came to 9 bases. The CDR3 runs to 14 residues.

Sample share makes this clonotype medium-sized. The gene calls are TRBV4-1 and TRBJ2-3; D not certain. The CDR3 is 14 amino acids. V gave up 1 base and J gave up 0 bases, with 5 bases separating them. The germline V gene has CDR1 MGHRA and CDR2 YSYEKL. In nucleotides, the CDR3 is TGCGCCAGCAGCCAAGGCAGAAGCACAGATACGCAGTATTTT. This codes for CASSQGRSTDTQYF.

The J gene is TRBJ1-1, the V gene TRBV6-5; D gene ambiguous. Germline V lookup: CDR1 MNHEY, CDR2 SVGAGI. The CDR3 is 14 residues long. Trimming stripped 4 bases from V and 0 bases from J, with 9 bases between. The DNA for the CDR3 is TGTGCCAGCAGTTTAAGGACGGTGAACACTGAAGCTTTCTTT. The encoded protein is CASSLRTVNTEAFF.

This rearrangement joins TRBV6-2 or TRBV6-3 to TRBJ1-1; D gene ambiguous. Trimming cost V 4 bases and J 6 bases, with 15 bases left between them. CDR3 length equals 14 residues. Germline CDR1 MNHEY, CDR2 SVGEGT. CDR3 DNA sequence: TGTGCCAGCAGTTCCCTCTACGGCAGCGCTGAAGCTTTCTTT. Translation gives CASSSLYGSAEAFF.

The chain is built from TRBV24-1 and TRBJ2-1; D tentatively fits TRBD1 or TRBD2 (7 bases each). Germline V lookup: CDR1 KGHDR, CDR2 SFDVKD. The V end was cut by 9 bases, the J end by 3 bases, with 17 bases between. This CDR3 has 15 residues. The CDR3 here is CATGTGEGIYNEQFF. The CDR3 DNA reads TGTGCCACCGGTACAGGGGAGGGGATCTACAATGAGCAGTTCTTC.

This clonotype is deemed large. The V gene is TRBV6-5, the J gene TRBJ2-3; D ambiguous. The germline V gene encodes CDR1 MNHEY and CDR2 SVGAGI. The CDR3 loop spans 14 amino acids. Trimming took off 4 bases at V and 2 bases at J, with 10 bases between the two ends. CDR3 DNA: TGTGCCAGCAGTTCCCGAGGCGTCACAGATACGCAGTATTTT. Translated, it gives CASSSRGVTDTQYF.

CDR3 coding DNA: TGCGCCAGCAGTTCCGGGACCAGCATTGGGCAGTTCTTC. Translating gives CASSSGTSIGQFF. The chain combines TRBV10-2 with TRBJ2-5, with D perhaps assigned TRBD1 or TRBD2 (5 bases each). The DNA end is more similar to TRBJ2-1, so the J call may be wrong. This CDR3 contains 13 residues. Germline CDR1 and CDR2: WSHSY and SAAADI.

Remarks on this clonotype: At one boundary the junction diverges from the germline segment, which might be a read error. The chain uses TRBV14 and TRBJ2-4, with D perhaps given as TRBD1 or TRBD2 (5 bases each). The CDR3 extends over 15 amino acids. Germline CDR1 SGHDN, CDR2 FVKESK. The chain's CDR3 is CGRSPGLYAKNTQYF. CDR3 DNA: TGTGGCCGCAGCCCGGGGCTGTATGCCAAAAACACTCAGTACTTC.

V usage is TRBV6-1 and J usage is TRBJ2-1, with TRBD1 identical over 7 bases. V lost 6 bases and J lost 1; bases outside the gene matches: 6. CDR3 length equals 15 residues. The V gene's germline CDR1 is MNHNS and CDR2 SASEGT. CDR3 loop: CASRKGQESYNEQFF. In DNA form, the CDR3 reads TGTGCCAGCAGGAAAGGACAGGAGTCCTACAATGAGCAGTTCTTC.

Relative to its sample, this clonotype is medium-sized (0.01 to 0.1%). The V and J genes are TRBV6-1 and TRBJ2-1, with 8 bases that match TRBD1. The J call is uncertain, as TRBJ2-7 better fits the DNA end. Germline V gene lookup returns CDR1 MNHNS and CDR2 SASEGT. The CDR3 is 15 residues long. CDR3 region: CASTALAGGPSEQYF. The CDR3 region has the DNA TGTGCCAGCACCGCCCTGGCAGGGGGCCCGAGTGAGCAGTACTTC.

The chain links TRBV6-1 to TRBJ2-5; the match to TRBD2 covers 7 bases. Trimming took 2 bases from V and 9 from J; bases not matched to a gene: 6. Germline V gene lookup returns CDR1 MNHNS and CDR2 SASEGT. This CDR3 spans 13 amino acids. This CDR3 reads CASSEIRGESQYF. As DNA, the CDR3 is TGTGCCAGCAGTGAAATCCGGGGGGAGTCCCAGTACTTC.

With regard to this clonotype: The junction departs from germline at one end; a sequencing error may be responsible. The chain uses TRBV4-1 and TRBJ2-3; 8 bases fit TRBD2. CDR1 and CDR2 (germline): MGHRA, YSYEKL. The CDR3 is 15 amino acids. CDR3 in DNA: TGCGCCAGGGGCCTCGGGGGGGGTAGCAAAGATACGCAGTATTTT. Protein: CARGLGGGSKDTQYF.

In this sample, this clonotype turned up once. This chain connects TRBV10-1 to TRBJ2-3; D is possibly TRBD1 or TRBD2 (5 bases each). Germline V gives CDR1 WNHNN, CDR2 SYGVQD (reference sequence). The CDR3 spans 14 residues. The CDR3 loop reads CAGSGGRDEGAQYF. The DNA for the CDR3 is TGCGCGGGCAGTGGGGGACGTGACGAAGGGGCGCAGTATTTT.

This clonotype is categorized as hyperexpanded. The chain carries TRBV27 and TRBJ2-1; D uncertain. TRBJ2-7 matches the DNA end more closely, so the J call is doubtful. CDR3 length: 13 residues. CDR1 MNHEY and CDR2 SMNVEV come from the germline V gene (reference sequence). CDR3 loop: CASRGPGSYEQYF. The CDR3 nucleotides read TGTGCCAGCAGAGGGCCGGGTTCCTACGAGCAGTACTTC.